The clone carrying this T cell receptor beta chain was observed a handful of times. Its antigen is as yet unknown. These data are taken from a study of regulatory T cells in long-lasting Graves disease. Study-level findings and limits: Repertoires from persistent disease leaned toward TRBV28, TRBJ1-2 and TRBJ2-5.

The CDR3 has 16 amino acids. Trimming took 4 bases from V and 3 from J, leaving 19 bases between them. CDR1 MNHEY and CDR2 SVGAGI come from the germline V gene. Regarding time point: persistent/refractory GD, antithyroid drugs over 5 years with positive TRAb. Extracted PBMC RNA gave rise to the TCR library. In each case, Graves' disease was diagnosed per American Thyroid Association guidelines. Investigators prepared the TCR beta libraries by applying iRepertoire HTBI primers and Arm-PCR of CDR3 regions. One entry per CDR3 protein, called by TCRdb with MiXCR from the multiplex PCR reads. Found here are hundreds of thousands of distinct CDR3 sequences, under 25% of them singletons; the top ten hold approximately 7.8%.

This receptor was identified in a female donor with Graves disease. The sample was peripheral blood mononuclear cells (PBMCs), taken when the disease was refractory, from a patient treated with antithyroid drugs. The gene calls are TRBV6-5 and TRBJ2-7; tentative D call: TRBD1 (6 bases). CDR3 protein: CASSLTSTGPFYEQYF. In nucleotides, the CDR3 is TGTGCCAGCAGTTTAACGTCGACAGGACCCTTCTACGAGCAGTACTTC.